This T cell receptor beta chain comes out of a study of shared clonotypes between healthy human individuals. Study conclusions and caveats: Memory subsets had estimated richness that was generally smaller than that of naive subsets.

On this clone: Its antigen is not known.

Data came from immunoSEQ multiplex PCR; TCRdb stores just in-frame clones and leaves some out. The sample consists of 950,000 to 1,300,000 clones, about 75% of them appearing once. Germline V gene sequence: CDR1 KGHSH, CDR2 LQKENI. This CDR3 spans 12 amino acids. J was trimmed by 14 bases and V by 2 bases; bases with no gene match: 5. The sequence was collected from a man between 18 and 35 years old in good health. The sample taken for sequencing was memory CD4+ T cells sorted from blood. The subset denotes: CD45RA-negative fraction. The chain recombines TRBV18 with TRBJ1-2; TRBD1 matches 10 bases. The CDR3 coding sequence is TGTGCCAGCTCACCAAGGGACAGGGGCCCGACCTTC. As protein: CASSPRDRGPTF.